This T cell receptor (beta chain) was identified in a study of blood T cell repertoires in COVID-19. Study context: Collection of acute and convalescent COVID-19 samples took place in the United States, Italy and Spain. Sample material is recorded as cDNA or gDNA derived from T cells, B-cell-depleted T cells, or PBMCs.

Original processing notes: Reference gene primers were amplified, and this amplification served to estimate nucleated cell counts. TCRdb's table, derived via immunoSEQ multiplex PCR, lists solely in-frame clones and lacks some. That table furnishes V, J and clone size, whereas the DNA furnished D and trimming. Among approximately 65,000 clones, roughly 80% were seen once, and the ten largest hold over 15%. From germline, CDR1 is SGDLS and CDR2 YYNGEE. Trimming cost V 3 bases and J 6 bases, with 16 bases left between them. The CDR3 sequence is 15 residues long. This rearrangement joins TRBV9 to TRBJ1-3, with a possible D match to TRBD1 (5 bases). The sequencing sample was made of peripheral blood. This receptor was obtained from a man in his sixties with acute or convalescent COVID-19. The CDR3 spells CASSASSGDLNTIYF. The CDR3 DNA follows: TGTGCCAGCAGCGCAAGTTCCGGGGACTTAAACACCATATATTTT.